Sequencing of this T cell receptor (beta chain) was carried out in a study of blood T cell repertoires in COVID-19. Across the study: The study drew acute and convalescent COVID-19 samples from the United States, Italy and Spain. Sample material is recorded as cDNA or gDNA derived from T cells, B-cell-depleted T cells, or PBMCs.

Authors' processing steps: How many nucleated cells were present was estimated from reference gene primer amplification. TCRdb's copy holds only in-frame clones and misses some; the assay was immunoSEQ multiplex PCR. D and trimming come from the DNA, and the V and J calls and clone size come from that table. This sample has 140,000 or so clones, with approximately 88% found just once. Germline V lookup: CDR1 SGHRS, CDR2 YFSETQ. The V end lost 3 bases, the J end lost 5 bases, and 14 bases lay between the germline ends. This CDR3 region has 14 residues. The receptor comes from a woman aged 50 to 60 with acute or convalescent COVID-19. The rearrangement links TRBV5-1 to TRBJ1-1; D is perhaps TRBD1 (5 bases). The sample was peripheral blood. The CDR3 is CASSSGTQGTEAFF. The CDR3 DNA reads as TGCGCCAGCAGCTCGGGGACTCAGGGAACTGAAGCTTTCTTT.